Listed below are T cell receptor beta chains from one sample, sequenced in a study of blood T cells in healthy people across ages. TCRdb called the 5' RACE reads again in MiXCR, with one record for every CDR3 protein. The table shows about 2 million distinct CDR3 sequences, with roughly 49% occurring only once. The material sequenced was blood. These receptors all stem from a woman between 40 and 50 years old in good health. The CDR3 runs from the conserved cysteine through the conserved F or W. A D gene is named only where the DNA matches it firmly. Only some rows state a clone size, as once, few, many or a class for expanded clones.

V: TRBV13; D: -; J: TRBJ2-1; size: -; DNA: TGTGCCAGCAGCCCCCCGTGGGCCAGAAACAATGAGCAGTTCTTC; CDR3: CASSPPWARNNEQFF
V: TRBV3-1; D: -; J: TRBJ2-7; size: -; DNA: TGTGCCAGCAGCCGGCCTAGCGTTGCGGGCGGCGAGCAGTACTTC; CDR3: CASSRPSVAGGEQYF
V: TRBV5-1; D: TRBD1; J: TRBJ2-3; size: -; DNA: TGCGCCACCGGGACAGGGGGATCAGATACGCAGTATTTT; CDR3: CATGTGGSDTQYF
V: TRBV20-1; D: -; J: TRBJ2-1; size: few; DNA: TGCAGTGCCCCTAACCCTAGAGTGTACAATGAGCAGTTCTTC; CDR3: CSAPNPRVYNEQFF
V: TRBV27; D: TRBD1; J: TRBJ1-5; size: -; DNA: TGTGCCAGCAGTCCGACAGGGCCATTACATCATTATAGCAATCAGCCCCAGCATTTT; CDR3: CASSPTGPLHHYSNQPQHF
V: TRBV7-9; D: -; J: TRBJ2-6; size: many; DNA: TGTGCCACCGACAGAACCAAATCTGGGGCCAACGTCCTGACTTTC; CDR3: CATDRTKSGANVLTF
V: TRBV4-1; D: -; J: TRBJ1-2; size: -; DNA: TGCGCCAGCGGCCCTCCCCAGGGCAGGGGATTATATGGCTACACCTTC; CDR3: CASGPPQGRGLYGYTF
V: TRBV6-5; D: -; J: TRBJ2-5; size: few; DNA: TGTGCCAGCACTAGTGGGGTGCAAGAGACCCAGTACTTC; CDR3: CASTSGVQETQYF
V: TRBV20-1; D: TRBD1; J: TRBJ1-6; size: -; DNA: TGCAGTGCTAGAGATCTGGGACAGGGGTCGGGATCACCCCTCCACTTT; CDR3: CSARDLGQGSGSPLHF
V: TRBV20-1; D: TRBD1; J: TRBJ1-5; size: -; DNA: TGCAGTGCGTACAACCTCGGACAGGTATTAAGCAATCAGCCCCAGCATTTT; CDR3: CSAYNLGQVLSNQPQHF
V: TRBV10-3; D: TRBD2; J: TRBJ2-1; size: -; DNA: TGTGCCATCACGGCGGGGGATTGGGATGAGCAGTTCTTC; CDR3: CAITAGDWDEQFF
V: TRBV15; D: -; J: TRBJ2-3; size: -; DNA: TGTGCCACCAGTTGGGGGGCGGCACGGGCAGATACGCAGTATTTT; CDR3: CATSWGAARADTQYF
V: TRBV3-1; D: -; J: TRBJ1-4; size: -; DNA: TGTGCCAGCAGCCAACAGGGAGGACTTAATGAAAAACTGTTTTTT; CDR3: CASSQQGGLNEKLFF
V: TRBV28; D: -; J: TRBJ1-2; size: -; DNA: TGTGCCAGCAGTTCCCAGAGGGAAGGCCCACGTGGCTACACCTTC; CDR3: CASSSQREGPRGYTF
V: TRBV20-1; D: TRBD2; J: TRBJ2-5; size: -; DNA: TGCAGTGCTCCAGAAGCGGGGGGGCGGCAAGAGACCCAGTACTTC; CDR3: CSAPEAGGRQETQYF
V: TRBV20-1; D: -; J: TRBJ1-2; size: -; DNA: TGCAGTGCCCGCCCCGGGGTCCACTCTGTTGGCTACACCTTC; CDR3: CSARPGVHSVGYTF
V: TRBV6-1; D: TRBD2; J: TRBJ2-5; size: -; DNA: TGTGCCAGCAGTGATGGAATAGCGGGGGGCAAAGAGACCCAGTACTTC; CDR3: CASSDGIAGGKETQYF
V: TRBV4-1; D: -; J: TRBJ1-5; size: few; DNA: TGCGCCAGCAGCCGGCTAGGGACCAATCAGCCCCAGCATTTT; CDR3: CASSRLGTNQPQHF
V: TRBV3-1; D: TRBD2; J: TRBJ2-7; size: -; DNA: TGTGCCAGCAGCCTCGGACTAGCGGGGTTGGACGAGCAGTACTTC; CDR3: CASSLGLAGLDEQYF
V: TRBV9; D: TRBD2; J: TRBJ2-3; size: few; DNA: TGTGCCAGCAGCGATCCCCCCGGGGGGATCACAGATACGCAGTATTTT; CDR3: CASSDPPGGITDTQYF
V: TRBV27; D: -; J: TRBJ2-3; size: -; DNA: TGTGCCAGCAGTTTATACGGATCTAGCACAGATACGCAGTATTTT; CDR3: CASSLYGSSTDTQYF
V: TRBV6-2/TRBV6-3; D: TRBD1; J: TRBJ2-3; size: -; DNA: TGTGCCAGCAGTTTCGACAGGGGGCATTCGATCGGGAGGGATACGCAGTATTTT; CDR3: CASSFDRGHSIGRDTQYF
V: TRBV20-1; D: TRBD1; J: TRBJ1-5; size: once; DNA: TGCAGTGCTACCAGGGGGGATAGCAATCAGCCCCAGCATTTT; CDR3: CSATRGDSNQPQHF
V: TRBV24-1; D: -; J: TRBJ1-2; size: -; DNA: TGTGCCACCAGTGAGCAACAGAACTATGGCTACACCTTC; CDR3: CATSEQQNYGYTF
V: TRBV5-1; D: -; J: TRBJ1-5; size: -; DNA: TGCGCCAGCAGCTTGGGTAGTCTCAATCAGCCCCAGCATTTT; CDR3: CASSLGSLNQPQHF
V: TRBV10-1; D: -; J: TRBJ2-7; size: -; DNA: TGCGCCAGCAGTTTCAGGGAGAGCTCCTACGAGCAGTACTTC; CDR3: CASSFRESSYEQYF
V: TRBV24-1; D: TRBD1; J: TRBJ2-2; size: -; DNA: TGTGCCACCAGTGATTTGGGACAGGGATGGACCGGGGAGCTGTTTTTT; CDR3: CATSDLGQGWTGELFF
V: TRBV6-2/TRBV6-3; D: -; J: TRBJ2-1; size: -; DNA: TGTGCCAGCAGTCGACTAGTGATTGAGCAGTTCTTC; CDR3: CASSRLVIEQFF
V: TRBV11-1; D: -; J: TRBJ2-5; size: -; DNA: TGTGCCAGCAGCTTGGAGGGTTTCGAGACCCAGTACTTC; CDR3: CASSLEGFETQYF
V: TRBV9; D: -; J: TRBJ2-6; size: -; DNA: TGTGCCAGCAGCGTAACCAGTCTTGGGGCCAACGTCCTGACTTTC; CDR3: CASSVTSLGANVLTF
V: TRBV4-3; D: -; J: TRBJ2-3; size: few; DNA: TGCGCCAGCAGCCAAGATGCCATTAACACAGATACGCAGTATTTT; CDR3: CASSQDAINTDTQYF
V: TRBV24-1; D: -; J: TRBJ2-1; size: -; DNA: TGTGCCACCAGTGTGGGGACGGAATCCTACAATGAGCAGTTCTTC; CDR3: CATSVGTESYNEQFF
V: TRBV29-1; D: -; J: TRBJ1-2; size: -; DNA: TGCAGCGTTGAAGATCTGGGCAGCCTAAACTATGGCTACACCTTC; CDR3: CSVEDLGSLNYGYTF
V: TRBV3-1; D: TRBD2; J: TRBJ2-7; size: -; DNA: TGTGCCAGCAGCCAAGTCGCGGGGGGGGTCGAGCAGTACTTC; CDR3: CASSQVAGGVEQYF
V: TRBV3-1; D: -; J: TRBJ2-6; size: few; DNA: TGTGCCAGCAGCCAAGATCGGTCTGGGGAAACCACTGGGGCCAACGTCCTGACTTTC; CDR3: CASSQDRSGETTGANVLTF
V: TRBV28; D: -; J: TRBJ2-7; size: -; DNA: TGTGCCGGCAGTTTAGGGGGGGCAGTCTCCTACGAGCAGTACTTC; CDR3: CAGSLGGAVSYEQYF
V: TRBV20-1; D: TRBD1; J: TRBJ2-1; size: once; DNA: TGCAGTGCTAAACCGGGACAGGGGATGTATGAGCAGTTCTTC; CDR3: CSAKPGQGMYEQFF
V: TRBV3-1; D: -; J: TRBJ1-4; size: few; DNA: TGTGCCAGCAGCTCGGACGGGTATAATGAAAAACTGTTTTTT; CDR3: CASSSDGYNEKLFF
V: TRBV27; D: -; J: TRBJ2-1; size: -; DNA: TGTGCCAGCAGTTTAATGGCAAAACTGGGATACAATGAGCAGTTCTTC; CDR3: CASSLMAKLGYNEQFF
V: TRBV20-1; D: -; J: TRBJ2-3; size: -; DNA: TGCAGTGCTAGGAAAGCCCGACAGGGAGGTTTCACAGATACGCAGTATTTT; CDR3: CSARKARQGGFTDTQYF
V: TRBV20-1; D: TRBD1; J: TRBJ1-2; size: few; DNA: TGCAGTGCTTGGGACAGCTTCCCAATCGGCTACACCTTC; CDR3: CSAWDSFPIGYTF
V: TRBV24-1; D: -; J: TRBJ2-1; size: -; DNA: TGTGCCGCCAGTGACGACCGAGAGTCGCAGACCAATGAGCAGTTCTTC; CDR3: CAASDDRESQTNEQFF
V: TRBV7-7; D: -; J: TRBJ2-5; size: few; DNA: TGTGCTAGCCCCCGTCGGGAAGAGACCCAGTACTTC; CDR3: CASPRREETQYF
V: TRBV10-2; D: -; J: TRBJ2-4; size: -; DNA: TGCGCCAGCAGTGACCTGGGGCTGGGGGCCAAAAACATTCAGTACTTC; CDR3: CASSDLGLGAKNIQYF
V: TRBV27; D: -; J: TRBJ2-7; size: -; DNA: TGTGCCAGCAGTTTTTTTCTGGGCAGGCCTCACGAGCAGTACTTC; CDR3: CASSFFLGRPHEQYF
V: TRBV28; D: TRBD2; J: TRBJ2-3; size: few; DNA: TGTGCCAGCAGTTCCCTCAGCCCAACTAGCGGAGCCACAGATACGCAGTATTTT; CDR3: CASSSLSPTSGATDTQYF
V: TRBV7-2; D: TRBD1; J: TRBJ2-7; size: -; DNA: TGTGCCAGCAGCTTAGTCGTAGGGGGTCGGGACAGGGTTTACGAGCAGTACTTC; CDR3: CASSLVVGGRDRVYEQYF
V: TRBV7-2; D: TRBD1; J: TRBJ2-3; size: -; DNA: TGTGCCAGCAGCTACCGGGACAGGGAAAGGGGTATTGCTAGCACAGATACGCAGTATTTT; CDR3: CASSYRDRERGIASTDTQYF
V: TRBV6-1; D: TRBD1; J: TRBJ2-5; size: -; DNA: TGTGCCAGCACAGGGACAGGCCTGGGGACCCAGTACTTC; CDR3: CASTGTGLGTQYF
V: TRBV19; D: -; J: TRBJ2-4; size: -; DNA: TGTGCCAGTAGTGGTGTTGGAGTAGCCAAAAACATTCAGTACTTC; CDR3: CASSGVGVAKNIQYF
V: TRBV4-3; D: TRBD1; J: TRBJ2-7; size: -; DNA: TGCGCCAGCAGCCAAGAAAGCCAGGGGGCCTACGAGCAGTACTTC; CDR3: CASSQESQGAYEQYF
V: TRBV5-5; D: -; J: TRBJ1-5; size: -; DNA: TGTGCCAGCAGCTTGGTGGCCGATATCAGCCCCGAGCATTTT; CDR3: CASSLVADISPEHF
V: TRBV7-2; D: -; J: TRBJ2-7; size: few; DNA: TGTGCCAGCAGCCGTCCCGGGACTGACTACGAGCAGTACTTC; CDR3: CASSRPGTDYEQYF
V: TRBV4-3; D: -; J: TRBJ1-4; size: -; DNA: TGCGCCAGCAGCCAAGGGGGTCGCGCCGAAAAACTGTTTTTT; CDR3: CASSQGGRAEKLFF
V: TRBV27; D: -; J: TRBJ2-7; size: few; DNA: TGTGCCAGCAGTTTCTGGGGGGCCTACGAGCAGTACTTC; CDR3: CASSFWGAYEQYF
V: TRBV7-9; D: -; J: TRBJ2-5; size: few; DNA: TGTGCCAGCAGCTTAAAGACGGCGAAAGAGACCCAGTACTTC; CDR3: CASSLKTAKETQYF